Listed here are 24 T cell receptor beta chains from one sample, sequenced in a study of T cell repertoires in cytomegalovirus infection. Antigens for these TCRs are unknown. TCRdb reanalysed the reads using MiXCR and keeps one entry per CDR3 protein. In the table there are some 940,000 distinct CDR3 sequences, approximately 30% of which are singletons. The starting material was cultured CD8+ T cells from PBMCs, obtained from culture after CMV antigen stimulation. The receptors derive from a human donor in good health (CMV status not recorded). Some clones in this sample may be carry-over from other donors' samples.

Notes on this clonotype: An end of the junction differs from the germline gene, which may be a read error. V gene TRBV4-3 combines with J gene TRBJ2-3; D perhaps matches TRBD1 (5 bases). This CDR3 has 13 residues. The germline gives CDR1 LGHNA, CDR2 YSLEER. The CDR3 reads CVSSHMGPDTQYF. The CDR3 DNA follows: TGCGTCAGCAGCCATATGGGGCCGGATACGCAGTATTTT.

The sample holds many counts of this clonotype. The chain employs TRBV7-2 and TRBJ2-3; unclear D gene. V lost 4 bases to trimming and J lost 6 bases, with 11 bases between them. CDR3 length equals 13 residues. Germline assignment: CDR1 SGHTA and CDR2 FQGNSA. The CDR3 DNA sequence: TGTGCCAGCAGCTCCGAGGCCACGGATACGCAGTATTTT. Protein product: CASSSEATDTQYF.

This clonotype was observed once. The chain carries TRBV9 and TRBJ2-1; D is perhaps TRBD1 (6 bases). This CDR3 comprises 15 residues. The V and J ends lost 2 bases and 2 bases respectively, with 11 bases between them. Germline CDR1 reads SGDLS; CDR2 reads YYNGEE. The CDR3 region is CASSVAQGPYNEQFF. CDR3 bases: TGTGCCAGCAGCGTGGCCCAGGGGCCCTACAATGAGCAGTTCTTC.

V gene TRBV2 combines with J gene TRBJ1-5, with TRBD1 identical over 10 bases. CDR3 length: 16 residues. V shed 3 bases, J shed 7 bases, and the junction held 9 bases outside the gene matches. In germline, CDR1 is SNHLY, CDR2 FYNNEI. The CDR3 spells CASSDPTGGARQPQHF. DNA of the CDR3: TGTGCCAGCAGTGACCCGACAGGGGGCGCAAGGCAGCCCCAGCATTTT.

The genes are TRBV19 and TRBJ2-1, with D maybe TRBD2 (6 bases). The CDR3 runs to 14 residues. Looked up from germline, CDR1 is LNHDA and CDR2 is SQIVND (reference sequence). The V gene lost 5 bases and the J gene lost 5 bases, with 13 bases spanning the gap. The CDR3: CASSRAAGNNEQFF. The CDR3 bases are TGTGCCAGTAGTCGGGCCGCGGGGAACAATGAGCAGTTCTTC.

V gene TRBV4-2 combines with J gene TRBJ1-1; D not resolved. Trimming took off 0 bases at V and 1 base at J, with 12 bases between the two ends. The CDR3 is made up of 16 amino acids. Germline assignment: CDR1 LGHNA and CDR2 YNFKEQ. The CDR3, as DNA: TGTGCCAGCAGCCAAGAGACCAGGTGGAAGAACACTGAAGCTTTCTTT. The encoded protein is CASSQETRWKNTEAFF.

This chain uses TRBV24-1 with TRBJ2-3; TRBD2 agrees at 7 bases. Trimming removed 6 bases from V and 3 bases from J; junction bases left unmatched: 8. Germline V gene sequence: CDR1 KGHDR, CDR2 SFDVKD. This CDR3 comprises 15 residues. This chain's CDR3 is CATSLGGGSTDTQYF. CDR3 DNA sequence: TGTGCCACCAGTCTGGGGGGGGGAAGTACAGATACGCAGTATTTT.

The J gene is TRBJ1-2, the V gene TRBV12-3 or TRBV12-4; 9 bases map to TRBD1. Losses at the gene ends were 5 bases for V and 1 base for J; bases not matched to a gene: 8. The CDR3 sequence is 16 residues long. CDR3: CASSAPGTGYNYGYTF. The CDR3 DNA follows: TGTGCCAGCAGTGCTCCCGGGACAGGGTATAACTATGGCTACACCTTC.

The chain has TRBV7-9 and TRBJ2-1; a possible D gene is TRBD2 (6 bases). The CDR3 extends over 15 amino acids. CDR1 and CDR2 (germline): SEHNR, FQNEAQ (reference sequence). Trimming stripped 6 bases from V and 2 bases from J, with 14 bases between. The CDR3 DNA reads TGTGCCAGCAGTCCACGACTAGGGACCTACAATGAGCAGTTCTTC. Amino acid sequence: CASSPRLGTYNEQFF.

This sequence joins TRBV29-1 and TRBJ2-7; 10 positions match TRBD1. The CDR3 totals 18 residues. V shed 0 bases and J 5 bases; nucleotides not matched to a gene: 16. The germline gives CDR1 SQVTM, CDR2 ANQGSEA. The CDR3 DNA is TGCAGCGTTGAAGAAACTCGGGGGACCGGGACAGGGGAGAACGAGCAGTACGTC. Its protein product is CSVEETRGTGTGENEQYV.

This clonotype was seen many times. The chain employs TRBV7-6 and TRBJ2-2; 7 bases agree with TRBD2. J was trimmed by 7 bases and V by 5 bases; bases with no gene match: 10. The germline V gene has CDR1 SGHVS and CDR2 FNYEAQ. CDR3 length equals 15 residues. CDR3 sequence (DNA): TGTGCCAGCAGCCAGGGAGGGGACGGCGGCGGGGAGCTGTTTTTT. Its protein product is CASSQGGDGGGELFF.

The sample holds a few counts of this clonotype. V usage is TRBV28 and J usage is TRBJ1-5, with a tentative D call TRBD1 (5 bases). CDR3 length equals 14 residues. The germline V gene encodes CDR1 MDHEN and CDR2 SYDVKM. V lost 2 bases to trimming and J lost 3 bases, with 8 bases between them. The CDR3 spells CASSLLQVNQPQHF. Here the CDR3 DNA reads TGTGCCAGCAGTTTACTACAGGTCAATCAGCCCCAGCATTTT.

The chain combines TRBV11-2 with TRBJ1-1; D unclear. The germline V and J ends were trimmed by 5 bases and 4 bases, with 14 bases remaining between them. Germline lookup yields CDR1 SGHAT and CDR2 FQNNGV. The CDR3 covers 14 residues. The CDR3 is CASSPWRDVTEAFF. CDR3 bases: TGTGCCAGCAGCCCTTGGAGGGATGTCACTGAAGCTTTCTTT.

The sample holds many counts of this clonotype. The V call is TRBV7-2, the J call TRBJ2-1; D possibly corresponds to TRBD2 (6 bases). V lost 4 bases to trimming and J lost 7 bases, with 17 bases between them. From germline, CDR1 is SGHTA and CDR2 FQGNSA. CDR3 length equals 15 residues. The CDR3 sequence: CASSSPGTGNNEQFF. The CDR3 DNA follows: TGTGCCAGCAGCTCTCCCGGGACTGGAAATAATGAGCAGTTCTTC.

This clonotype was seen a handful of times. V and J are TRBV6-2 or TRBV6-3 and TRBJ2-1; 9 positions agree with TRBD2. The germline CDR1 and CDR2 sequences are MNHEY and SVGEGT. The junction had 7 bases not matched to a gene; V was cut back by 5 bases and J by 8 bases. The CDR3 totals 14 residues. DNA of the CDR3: TGTGCCAGCAGTACTCCGGGACTAGCCGATGAGCAGTTCTTC. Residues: CASSTPGLADEQFF.

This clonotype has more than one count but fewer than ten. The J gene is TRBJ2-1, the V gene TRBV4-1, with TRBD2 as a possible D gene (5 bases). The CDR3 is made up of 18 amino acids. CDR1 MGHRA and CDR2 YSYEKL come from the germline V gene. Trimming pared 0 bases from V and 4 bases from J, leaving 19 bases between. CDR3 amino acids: CASSQESASREPYNEQFF. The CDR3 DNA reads TGCGCCAGCAGCCAAGAATCGGCTTCCCGGGAACCATACAATGAGCAGTTCTTC.

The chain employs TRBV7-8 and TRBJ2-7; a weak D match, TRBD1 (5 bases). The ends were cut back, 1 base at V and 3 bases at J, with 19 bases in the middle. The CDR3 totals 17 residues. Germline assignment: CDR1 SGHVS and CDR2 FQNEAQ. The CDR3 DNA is TGTGCCAGCAGCTTAGTGGTGGGGCGAAAGGCGCTCTACGAGCAGTACTTC. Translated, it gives CASSLVVGRKALYEQYF. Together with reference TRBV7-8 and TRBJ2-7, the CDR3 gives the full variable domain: GAGVSQSPRYKVAKRGQDVALRCDPISGHVSLFWYQQALGQGPEFLTYFQNEAQLDKSGLPSDRFFAERPEGSVSTLKIQRTQQEDSAVYLCASSLVVGRKALYEQYFGPGTRLTVT.

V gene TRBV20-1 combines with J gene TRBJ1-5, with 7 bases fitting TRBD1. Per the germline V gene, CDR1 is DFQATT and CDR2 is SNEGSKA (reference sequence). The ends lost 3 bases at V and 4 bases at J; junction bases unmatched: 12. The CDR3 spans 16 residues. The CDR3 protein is CSARLLRDSFNQPQHF. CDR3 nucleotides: TGCAGTGCTAGGCTCCTAAGGGACAGCTTTAATCAGCCCCAGCATTTT.

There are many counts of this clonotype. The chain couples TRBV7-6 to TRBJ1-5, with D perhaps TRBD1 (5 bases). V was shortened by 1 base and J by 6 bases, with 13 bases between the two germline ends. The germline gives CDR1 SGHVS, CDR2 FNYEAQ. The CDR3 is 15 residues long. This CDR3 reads CASSLGGGTTQPQHF. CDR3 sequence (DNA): TGTGCCAGCAGCTTAGGGGGGGGGACGACTCAGCCCCAGCATTTT.

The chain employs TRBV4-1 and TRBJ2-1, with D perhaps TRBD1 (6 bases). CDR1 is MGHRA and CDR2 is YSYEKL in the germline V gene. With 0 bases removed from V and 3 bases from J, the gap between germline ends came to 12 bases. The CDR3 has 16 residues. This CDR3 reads CASSQDPRGGYNEQFF. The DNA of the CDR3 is TGCGCCAGCAGCCAAGATCCCAGGGGTGGCTACAATGAGCAGTTCTTC.

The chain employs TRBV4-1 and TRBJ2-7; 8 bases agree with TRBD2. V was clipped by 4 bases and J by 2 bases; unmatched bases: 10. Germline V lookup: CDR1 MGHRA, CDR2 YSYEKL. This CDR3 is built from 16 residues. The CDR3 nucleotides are TGCGCCAGCAGCCCCCTCCCGGGACTAGGGACCTACGAGCAGTACTTC. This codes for CASSPLPGLGTYEQYF.

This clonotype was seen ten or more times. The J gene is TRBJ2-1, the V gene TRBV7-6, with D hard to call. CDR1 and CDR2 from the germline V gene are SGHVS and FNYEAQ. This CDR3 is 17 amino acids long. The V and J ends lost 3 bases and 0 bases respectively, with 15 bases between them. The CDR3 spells CASSFGRWGSSYNEQFF. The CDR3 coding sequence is TGTGCCAGCAGCTTTGGTCGGTGGGGTAGCTCCTACAATGAGCAGTTCTTC.

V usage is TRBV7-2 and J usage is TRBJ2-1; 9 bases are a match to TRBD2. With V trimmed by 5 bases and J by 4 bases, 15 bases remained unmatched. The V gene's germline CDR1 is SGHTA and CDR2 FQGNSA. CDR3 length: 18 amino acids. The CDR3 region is CASSADPERGAPYNEQFF. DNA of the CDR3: TGTGCCAGCAGCGCAGACCCTGAGCGGGGGGCGCCTTACAATGAGCAGTTCTTC.

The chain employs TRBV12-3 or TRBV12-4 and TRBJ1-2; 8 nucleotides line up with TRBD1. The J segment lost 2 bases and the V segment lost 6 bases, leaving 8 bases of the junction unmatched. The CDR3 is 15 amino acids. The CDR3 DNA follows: TGTGCCAGCAGACCTGGACAGGGACCGAACTATGGCTACACCTTC. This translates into CASRPGQGPNYGYTF.